This TCR beta chain derives from a study of OX40 agonist ivuxolimab in advanced cancers. Study in general: Checkpoint inhibitors had been given previously to 35% to 50% of patients.

The V gene's germline CDR1 is LNHDA and CDR2 SQIVND (reference sequence). The V and J ends lost 4 bases and 3 bases, in that order; junction bases with no gene match: 2. The CDR3 loop spans 14 amino acids. Only in-frame clones appear in the TCRdb table, and some are missing; sequencing was by immunoSEQ multiplex PCR. This sample has around 120,000 clones, with 75% to 90% found just once. Study findings and constraints: The investigators did not determine what antigen specificity the expanded peripheral T cells had.

Exclusion of a patient followed from autoimmune disease history or systemic immunosuppression. Concerning this clone: The antigen is unknown.

The chain combines TRBV19 with TRBJ2-1; 8 positions agree with TRBD2. The receptor's source is an adult with an advanced solid tumor such as melanoma, head and neck, liver or kidney cancer. Here the sequenced sample was CD4+ or CD8+ T cells sorted from blood, taken in a trial of the OX40 agonist ivuxolimab. The CDR3 protein is CASSSGGSYNEQFF. CDR3 sequence (DNA): TGTGCCAGTAGTAGCGGGGGGAGCTACAATGAGCAGTTCTTC.